This record looks at one T cell receptor beta chain sequence and its context. Original handling: Reference gene primer amplification yielded estimated nucleated cell counts. Data came from immunoSEQ multiplex PCR; TCRdb stores just in-frame clones and leaves some out. That table gives V, J and clone size, and the DNA gave D and trimming. Found here are approximately 100,000 clones, approximately 84% of them singletons; the top ten hold 6.2%. The CDR3 totals 18 residues. V gave up 3 bases and J gave up 3 bases, with 20 bases separating them. Germline values: CDR1 MNHNS, CDR2 SASEGT. This specimen belongs to a study of blood T cell repertoires in COVID-19. Whole-study context: Both acute and convalescent COVID-19 samples were obtained from the United States, Italy and Spain. T cells, B-cell-depleted T cells, or PBMCs supplied cDNA or gDNA.

Sequenced material: peripheral blood. The receptor's source is a human donor in a cohort sampled during active COVID-19. V gene TRBV6-1 combines with J gene TRBJ2-2; D not certain. The CDR3 sequence: CASSDTPVLVTDTGELFF. The DNA of the CDR3 is TGTGCCAGCAGTGACACCCCTGTGCTAGTGACCGACACCGGGGAGCTGTTTTTT.